These 8 T cell receptor beta chains originate from one sample sequenced in a study of T cells after yellow fever vaccination. TCRdb reprocessed the 5' RACE reads with MiXCR, giving one entry per CDR3 protein. This sample has approximately 300,000 distinct CDR3 sequences, with roughly 10% found just once. The source material was CD4+ T cells sorted from PBMCs, sampled 45 days after the yellow fever booster vaccination. The receptors shown here come from a man between 18 and 35 years old who received the YFV17D yellow fever vaccine.

The chain has TRBV5-6 and TRBJ2-1; unclear D gene. The CDR3 is made up of 13 amino acids. Germline V gene sequence: CDR1 SGHDT, CDR2 YYEEEE. V was pared by 2 bases and J by 10 bases, with 13 bases between. The CDR3 sequence is CASSFERRQEQFF. CDR3 sequence (DNA): TGTGCCAGCAGCTTTGAAAGAAGGCAGGAGCAGTTCTTC.

In this sample, this clonotype turned up many times. The chain couples TRBV12-3 or TRBV12-4 to TRBJ1-5; 11 nucleotides agree with TRBD1. The CDR3 spans 15 residues. The junction had 5 bases not matched to a gene; V was cut back by 4 bases and J by 6 bases. The CDR3 DNA reads TGTGCCAGCAGTTACCCGGGACAGGGGGGTCAGCCCCAGCATTTT. This gives the protein CASSYPGQGGQPQHF.

This clonotype came up a few times. V gene TRBV6-6 combines with J gene TRBJ2-7, with D perhaps assigned TRBD1 or TRBD2 (5 bases each). Per the germline V gene, CDR1 is MNHNY and CDR2 is SVGAGI (reference sequence). This CDR3 is 14 amino acids long. V gave up 7 bases and J gave up 0 bases, with 13 bases separating them. CDR3 residues: CASTGTVSSYEQYV. The CDR3 DNA sequence: TGTGCCAGCACCGGGACGGTAAGCTCCTACGAGCAGTACGTC.

This clonotype was recorded a few times. The gene calls are TRBV25-1 and TRBJ2-5; possibly TRBD1 or TRBD2 for D (5 bases each). Germline V gives CDR1 MGHDK, CDR2 SYGVNS. There are 13 residues in the CDR3. V lost 10 bases and J lost 5, with 17 bases in between. CDR3 coding DNA: TGTGCCACACGGACCCCCGGGGCGGAGACCCAGTACTTC. This gives the protein CATRTPGAETQYF.

This clonotype was picked up many times. The CDR3 DNA reads TGTGCCAGCCAAAAACTATCGGGAGGGACTGAAGCTTTCTTT. The encoded protein is CASQKLSGGTEAFF. The chain is built from TRBV12-3 or TRBV12-4 and TRBJ1-1; no reliable D call. Trimming cost V 8 bases and J 5 bases, with 18 bases left between them. CDR3 length: 14 amino acids.

This clonotype was recorded many times. This chain uses TRBV3-1 with TRBJ2-3; tentatively, D is TRBD1 (6 bases). The ends were cut back, 1 base at V and 11 bases at J, with 22 bases in the middle. The CDR3 contains 16 residues. The germline V gene encodes CDR1 LGHDT and CDR2 YNNKEL (reference sequence). CDR3 nucleotide sequence: TGTGCCAGCAGCCAAGTTTCACTTCGACAGGCCCAGGGGCAGTATTTT. It encodes CASSQVSLRQAQGQYF.

V gene TRBV2 combines with J gene TRBJ1-6, with 7 bases that match TRBD1. The CDR3 is 13 amino acids. Losses at the gene ends were 10 bases for V and 10 bases for J; bases not matched to a gene: 10. Germline CDR1 is SNHLY and CDR2 is FYNNEI. The CDR3: CATLDRVGSPLHF. CDR3 coding DNA: TGTGCCACCCTCGACAGGGTCGGCTCACCCCTCCACTTT.

The J gene is TRBJ2-7, the V gene TRBV28; the match to TRBD1 covers 9 bases. The CDR3 sequence is 12 residues long. Germline loops: CDR1 MDHEN, CDR2 SYDVKM. With 8 bases clipped from V and 3 bases from J, the junction kept 2 bases outside the gene matches. CDR3 sequence: CASGTGHYEQYV. The DNA of the CDR3 is TGTGCCAGCGGGACAGGGCACTACGAGCAGTACGTC.